This section outlines one T cell receptor beta chain sequence together with its context. The antigen remains undetermined. This entry comes from a study of vaccination and CD4 T cells after COVID-19. Treatment indicated: approximately 9-day PBMC culture with coronavirus spike peptide pools or control peptides (ViraFEST assay). The V end was cut by 5 bases, the J end by 7 bases, with 12 bases between. CDR3 size: 13 residues. CDR1 SGHVS and CDR2 FNYEAQ come from the germline V gene. The Oncomine TCR Beta short-read assay sequenced DNA from cultured CD4+ T cells. The source of extracted genomic DNA was cultured CD4+ T cells. Each CDR3 protein is one row after TCRdb ran MiXCR on the PCR reads. Here the sample spans fewer than 15,000 distinct CDR3 sequences, roughly half being singletons.

The specimen sequenced was CD4+ T cells from blood, cultured in vitro. The sequence came from a human donor who had recovered from COVID-19. The J gene is TRBJ2-1, the V gene TRBV7-6; D is undetermined. The CDR3 spells CASSPVGYNEQFF. The CDR3 DNA reads TGTGCCAGCAGCCCTGTGGGGTATAATGAGCAGTTCTTC.